These 2 T cell receptor beta chains were sequenced from one sample in a study of T-cell memory formation after mild COVID-19. TCRdb re-analysed the 5' RACE reads in MiXCR, keeping a single row per CDR3 protein. The data show 200,000 to 300,000 distinct CDR3 sequences, about 16% seen once. Input material: PBMCs or a T cell subset sorted from them (not recorded which). These receptors were obtained from an adult woman who had mild COVID-19 (a few samples of this study predate the infection). Cell type and time point are not known.

The chain joins TRBV19 to TRBJ1-1; D is uncertain. From germline, CDR1 is LNHDA and CDR2 SQIVND (reference sequence). The CDR3 loop spans 11 amino acids. Trimming took 7 bases from V and 1 from J, leaving 4 bases between them. CDR3 DNA: TGTGCCAGTATTTGGAACACTGAAGCTTTCTTT. Its protein is CASIWNTEAFF.

There are many counts of this clonotype. The chain uses TRBV3-1 and TRBJ1-2; a possible D gene is TRBD1 (5 bases). There are 13 residues in the CDR3. V gave up 6 bases and J gave up 5 bases, with 13 bases separating them. Germline values: CDR1 LGHDT, CDR2 YNNKEL (reference sequence). The CDR3 protein is CASSGALGYGYTF. CDR3 coding DNA: TGTGCCAGCAGTGGGGCATTGGGGTATGGCTACACCTTC.